These T cell receptor beta chains were read from a single sample in a study of OX40 agonist ivuxolimab in advanced cancers. Only in-frame clones appear in the TCRdb table, and some are missing; sequencing was by immunoSEQ multiplex PCR. This sample carries about 100,000 clones, about 96% of them seen once, and the ten largest clones take roughly 2%. Sequencing used CD4+ or CD8+ T cells sorted from blood, obtained in a trial of the OX40 agonist ivuxolimab. Receptors were obtained from an adult with an advanced solid tumor such as melanoma, head and neck, liver or kidney cancer. The CDR3 runs from the conserved cysteine through the conserved F or W. A D gene is named only where the DNA matches it firmly. Clone size is given for some rows only: seen once, a few or many times, or a class if the clone is expanded.

V	length	D	J	size	CDR3	DNA
TRBV6-9	17	TRBD2	TRBJ2-7	NA	CASSYIRREVPTSEQYF	TGTGCCAGCAGTTATATTCGGCGGGAGGTCCCGACTTCCGAGCAGTACTTC
TRBV6-6	13	TRBD2	TRBJ2-2	NA	CASNAGGAGELFF	TGTGCCAGCAATGCGGGGGGGGCCGGGGAGCTGTTTTTT
TRBV7-7	17	NA	TRBJ2-7	NA	CASTAGATGGSEGEQYF	TGTGCCAGCACCGCTGGGGCAACGGGGGGCTCAGAGGGCGAGCAGTACTTC
TRBV27	14	TRBD1	TRBJ1-2	NA	CASSRTGPGYGYTF	TGTGCCAGCAGCCGGACAGGGCCTGGCTATGGCTACACCTTC
TRBV28	15	NA	TRBJ1-5	once	CASGIRRGGQKPQHF	TGTGCCAGCGGCATCCGGAGGGGGGGGCAGAAGCCCCAGCATTTT
TRBV4-2	15	TRBD1	TRBJ2-7	NA	CASSQDEGALDEQYF	TGTGCCAGCAGCCAAGATGAGGGGGCATTAGACGAGCAGTACTTC
TRBV6-1	13	TRBD2	TRBJ2-5	NA	CASSDGGWETQYF	TGTGCCAGCAGTGACGGGGGGTGGGAGACCCAGTACTTC
TRBV7-2	16	NA	TRBJ1-5	NA	CASSHSKTVINQPQHF	TGTGCCAGCAGCCACTCCAAGACAGTAATTAATCAGCCCCAGCATTTT
TRBV28	13	TRBD1	TRBJ2-7	NA	CASSWDRGYEQYF	TGTGCCAGCAGTTGGGACAGGGGTTACGAGCAGTACTTC
TRBV29-1	13	TRBD2	TRBJ2-7	NA	CSAALAGAQEQYF	TGCAGCGCGGCACTAGCGGGGGCCCAAGAGCAGTACTTC
TRBV5-1	17	TRBD2	TRBJ2-1	NA	CASSSHQRGGDYNEQFF	TGCGCCAGCAGCTCCCATCAGCGGGGGGGCGACTACAATGAGCAGTTCTTC
TRBV7-9	14	NA	TRBJ2-5	NA	CASSRSGGHETQYF	TGTGCCAGCAGCCGCTCGGGCGGGCACGAGACCCAGTACTTC
TRBV5-4	14	NA	TRBJ1-2	NA	CASGLEENGIGYTF	TGTGCCAGCGGGCTAGAGGAGAACGGGATAGGCTACACCTTC
TRBV4-3	19	NA	TRBJ2-7	NA	CASSQAGIGPEAYSYEQYF	TGCGCCAGCAGCCAAGCTGGAATAGGGCCCGAGGCATACTCCTACGAGCAGTACTTC
TRBV28	14	TRBD1	TRBJ2-7	NA	CASSSGTGSYEQYF	TGTGCCAGCAGTTCCGGGACAGGATCCTACGAGCAGTACTTC
TRBV4-1	15	TRBD1	TRBJ2-7	NA	CASSLRTGGSYEQYF	TGCGCCAGCAGCCTTAGGACAGGGGGCTCCTACGAGCAGTACTTC
TRBV4-1	19	TRBD1	TRBJ1-3	NA	CASSQLPGQGISSGNTIYF	TGCGCCAGCAGCCAGCTTCCGGGACAGGGTATTTCCTCTGGAAACACCATATATTTT
TRBV27	11	NA	TRBJ2-5	NA	CASRFGETQYF	TGTGCCAGCAGGTTTGGGGAGACCCAGTACTTC
TRBV19	18	NA	TRBJ2-1	NA	CASSMETGRALSYNEQFF	TGTGCCAGTAGTATGGAAACAGGGAGAGCCCTTTCCTACAATGAGCAGTTCTTC
TRBV27	13	NA	TRBJ2-1	NA	CASSLLGLYEQFF	TGTGCCAGCAGTTTATTAGGCTTATATGAGCAGTTCTTC
TRBV6-5	15	TRBD1	TRBJ2-3	NA	CASSPPTGWTDTQYF	TGTGCCAGCAGTCCACCGACAGGGTGGACAGATACGCAGTATTTT
TRBV5-6	15	TRBD1	TRBJ2-1	NA	CASSTTGTAYNEQFF	TGTGCCAGCAGCACAACGGGGACAGCCTACAATGAGCAGTTCTTC
TRBV11-2	15	TRBD2	TRBJ2-1	NA	CASSLDSSGMGPEFF	TGTGCCAGCAGCTTAGATTCTAGCGGGATGGGGCCCGAGTTCTTC
TRBV27	15	NA	TRBJ2-7	NA	CASSLIGGLRYEQYF	TGTGCCAGCAGTTTAATCGGGGGCCTACGCTACGAGCAGTACTTC
TRBV7-9	16	NA	TRBJ2-3	NA	CASSLGEGESTDTQYF	TGTGCCAGCAGCTTAGGGGAGGGGGAAAGCACAGATACGCAGTATTTT
TRBV7-9	15	TRBD2	TRBJ2-7	NA	CASSPSGGPRYEQYF	TGTGCCAGCAGCCCAAGCGGGGGGCCTCGCTACGAGCAGTACTTC
TRBV4-2	16	NA	TRBJ2-7	NA	CASSQVGGSGTYEQYF	TGTGCCAGCAGCCAAGTAGGCGGCTCCGGGACCTACGAGCAGTACTTC
TRBV15	15	NA	TRBJ2-1	NA	CATSSGAGSYNEQFF	TGTGCCACCAGTTCTGGGGCAGGGTCCTACAATGAGCAGTTCTTC
TRBV5-4	14	NA	TRBJ2-7	NA	CASSLFEGSYEQYF	TGTGCCAGCAGCTTGTTTGAGGGGTCCTACGAGCAGTACTTC
TRBV19	16	TRBD2	TRBJ2-2	NA	CASSIGFGRAAGELFF	TGTGCCAGTAGTATAGGTTTCGGGAGGGCAGCCGGGGAGCTGTTTTTT
TRBV6-5	15	NA	TRBJ1-2	NA	CASSYSPVPSYGYTF	TGTGCTAGCAGTTACTCGCCGGTTCCCTCCTATGGCTACACCTTC
TRBV5-4	14	NA	TRBJ1-1	NA	CASSLAYLNTEAFF	TGTGCCAGCAGCTTGGCCTACTTGAACACTGAAGCTTTCTTT
TRBV9	14	TRBD2	TRBJ2-1	NA	CASSGPGGFDEQFF	TGTGCCAGCAGCGGCCCGGGGGGGTTCGATGAGCAGTTCTTC
TRBV6-5	13	NA	TRBJ1-3	NA	CASSYSGGNTIYF	TGTGCCAGCAGTTACTCGGGGGGAAACACCATATATTTT
TRBV6-1	15	NA	TRBJ2-2	NA	CASSEAPANTGELFF	TGTGCCAGCAGTGAAGCTCCTGCGAACACCGGGGAGCTGTTTTTT
TRBV19	16	TRBD1	TRBJ1-2	NA	CASSTAGTGGSSGYTF	TGTGCCAGTAGTACCGCCGGGACAGGGGGCTCGAGCGGCTACACCTTC
TRBV18	16	TRBD2	TRBJ2-3	NA	CASSPGLAGLTDTQYF	TGTGCCAGCTCACCCGGACTAGCGGGCCTCACAGATACGCAGTATTTT
TRBV7-8	15	NA	TRBJ1-1	once	CASSLAPDTGSEAFF	TGTGCCAGCAGCTTAGCCCCGGACACTGGATCTGAAGCTTTCTTT
TRBV27	14	NA	TRBJ2-7	once	CASSLLGIGYEQYF	TGTGCCAGCAGTTTATTGGGGATCGGCTACGAGCAGTACTTC
TRBV4-1	15	NA	TRBJ1-1	NA	CASSHSQGMRTEAFF	TGCGCCAGCAGCCATTCTCAGGGTATGAGGACTGAAGCTTTCTTT
TRBV19	15	NA	TRBJ2-1	NA	CASSILRASMNEQFF	TGTGCCAGTAGTATACTGAGGGCCAGTATGAATGAGCAGTTCTTC
TRBV5-5	15	TRBD2	TRBJ2-5	NA	CASEGTGLAQETQYF	TGTGCCAGCGAGGGGACGGGACTAGCTCAAGAGACCCAGTACTTC
TRBV19	15	TRBD2	TRBJ2-3	NA	CASSAGLGLLDTQYF	TGTGCCAGTAGTGCGGGACTAGGTCTGCTAGATACGCAGTATTTT
TRBV27	13	NA	TRBJ2-7	NA	CASSEAAPYEQYF	TGTGCCAGCAGTGAAGCGGCCCCGTACGAGCAGTACTTC
TRBV11-2	16	TRBD2	TRBJ2-3	once	CASSFGLAGGTDTQYF	TGTGCCAGCAGCTTTGGCCTAGCGGGAGGTACAGATACGCAGTATTTT
TRBV7-9	16	NA	TRBJ1-3	NA	CASSSWDYYSGNTIYF	TGTGCCAGCAGCTCCTGGGACTACTACTCTGGAAACACCATATATTTT
TRBV10-3	18	NA	TRBJ2-3	NA	CAISESNGAGGATDTQYF	TGTGCCATCAGTGAGTCGAACGGGGCTGGGGGGGCAACAGATACGCAGTATTTT
TRBV5-6	15	NA	TRBJ2-7	NA	CASSLASGRPYEQYF	TGTGCCAGCAGCTTGGCCTCGGGTAGGCCCTACGAGCAGTACTTC
TRBV5-8	15	NA	TRBJ2-2	NA	CASSHPTVNTGELFF	TGTGCCAGCAGCCACCCTACAGTGAACACCGGGGAGCTGTTTTTT
TRBV7-3	15	NA	TRBJ2-3	NA	CASSNVAAPTDTQYF	TGTGCCAGCAGCAACGTAGCGGCACCCACAGATACGCAGTATTTT
TRBV7-9	16	NA	TRBJ1-1	NA	CASSLSGALGDTEAFF	TGTGCCAGCAGCCTTTCCGGGGCCTTGGGTGACACTGAAGCTTTCTTT
TRBV27	15	TRBD1	TRBJ1-1	once	CASSSGQGEDTEAFF	TGTGCCAGCAGTTCCGGACAGGGGGAGGACACTGAAGCTTTCTTT